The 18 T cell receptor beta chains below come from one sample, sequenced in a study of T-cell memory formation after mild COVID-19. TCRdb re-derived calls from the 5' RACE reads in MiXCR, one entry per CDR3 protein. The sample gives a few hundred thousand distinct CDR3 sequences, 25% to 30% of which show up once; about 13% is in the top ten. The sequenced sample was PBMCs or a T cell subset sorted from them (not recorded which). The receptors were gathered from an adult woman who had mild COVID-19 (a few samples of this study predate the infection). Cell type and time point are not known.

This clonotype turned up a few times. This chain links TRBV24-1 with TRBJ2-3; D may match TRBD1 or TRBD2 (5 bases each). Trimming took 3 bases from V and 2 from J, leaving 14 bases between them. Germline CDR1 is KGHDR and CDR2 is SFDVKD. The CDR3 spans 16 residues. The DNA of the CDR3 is TGTGCCACCAGTGATCTTGAAATGGGGGACACAGATACGCAGTATTTT. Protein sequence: CATSDLEMGDTDTQYF.

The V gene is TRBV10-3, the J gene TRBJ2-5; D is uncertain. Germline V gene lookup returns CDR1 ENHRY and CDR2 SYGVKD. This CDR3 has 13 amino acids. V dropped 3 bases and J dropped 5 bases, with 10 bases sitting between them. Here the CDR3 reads CAISEARMETQYF. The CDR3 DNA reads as TGTGCCATCAGTGAAGCGAGGATGGAGACCCAGTACTTC.

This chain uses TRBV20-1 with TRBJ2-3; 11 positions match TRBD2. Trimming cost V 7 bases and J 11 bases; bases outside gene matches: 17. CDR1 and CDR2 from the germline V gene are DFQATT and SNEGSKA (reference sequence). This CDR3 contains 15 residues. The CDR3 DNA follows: TGCAGTGTTACCTTACCGGGACTAGCGGACACTCAGCAGTATTTT. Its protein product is CSVTLPGLADTQQYF.

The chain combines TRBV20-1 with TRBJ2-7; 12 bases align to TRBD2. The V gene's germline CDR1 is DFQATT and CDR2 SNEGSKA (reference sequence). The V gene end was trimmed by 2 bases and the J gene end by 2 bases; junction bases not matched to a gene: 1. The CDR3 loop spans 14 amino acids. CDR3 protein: CSARRLAGAYEQYF. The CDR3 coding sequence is TGCAGTGCTAGAAGACTAGCGGGAGCCTACGAGCAGTACTTC.

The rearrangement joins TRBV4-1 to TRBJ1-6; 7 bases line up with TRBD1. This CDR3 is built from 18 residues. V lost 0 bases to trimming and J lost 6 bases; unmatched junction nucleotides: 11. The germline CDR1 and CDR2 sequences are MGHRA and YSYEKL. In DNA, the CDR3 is TGCGCCAGCAGCCAAGAAAACCTACCGACAGGGATTAATTCACCCCTCCACTTT. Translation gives CASSQENLPTGINSPLHF.

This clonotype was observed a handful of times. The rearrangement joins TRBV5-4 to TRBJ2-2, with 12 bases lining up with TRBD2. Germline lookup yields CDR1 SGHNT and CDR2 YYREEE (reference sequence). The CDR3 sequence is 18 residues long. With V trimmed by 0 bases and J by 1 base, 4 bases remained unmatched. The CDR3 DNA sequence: TGTGCCAGCAGCTTGGGGACTAGCGGGAACCGGAACACCGGGGAGCTGTTTTTT. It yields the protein CASSLGTSGNRNTGELFF. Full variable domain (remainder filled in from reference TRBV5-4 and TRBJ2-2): ETGVTQSPTHLIKTRGQQVTLRCSSQSGHNTVSWYQQALGQGPQFIFQYYREEENGRGNFPPRFSGLQFPNYSSELNVNALELDDSALYLCASSLGTSGNRNTGELFFGEGSRLTVL.

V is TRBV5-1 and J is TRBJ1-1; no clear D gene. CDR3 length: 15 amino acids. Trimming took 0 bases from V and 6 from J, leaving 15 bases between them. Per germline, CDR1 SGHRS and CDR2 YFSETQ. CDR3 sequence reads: CASSLGVTVVPEAFF. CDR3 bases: TGCGCCAGCAGCTTGGGCGTTACGGTTGTCCCTGAAGCTTTCTTT.

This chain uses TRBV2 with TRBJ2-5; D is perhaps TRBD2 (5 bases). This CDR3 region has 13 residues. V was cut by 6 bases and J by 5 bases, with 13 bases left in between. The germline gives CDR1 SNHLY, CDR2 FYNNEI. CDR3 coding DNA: TGTGCCAGCAGCCGACTATTCGGGGAGACCCAGTACTTC. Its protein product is CASSRLFGETQYF.

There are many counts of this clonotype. CDR3 sequence (DNA): TGTGCCAGCAGTGAAAACAGGGGCGAGCAGTACTTC. It is translated as CASSENRGEQYF. The rearrangement links TRBV12-3 or TRBV12-4 to TRBJ2-7; 7 nucleotides agree with TRBD1. With V trimmed by 5 bases and J by 6 bases, 4 bases remained unmatched. The CDR3 has 12 residues.

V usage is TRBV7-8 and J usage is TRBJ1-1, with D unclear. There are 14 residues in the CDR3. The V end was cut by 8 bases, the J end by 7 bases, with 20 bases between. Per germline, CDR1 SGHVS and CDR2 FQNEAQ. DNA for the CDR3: TGTGCCAGCGGTTTTCTAACGGGCGGATATGAAGCTTTCTTT. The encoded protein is CASGFLTGGYEAFF.

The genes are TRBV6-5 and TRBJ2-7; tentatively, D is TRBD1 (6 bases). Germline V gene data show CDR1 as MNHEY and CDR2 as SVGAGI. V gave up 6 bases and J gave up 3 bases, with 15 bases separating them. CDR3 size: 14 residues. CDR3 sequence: CASRQQGSGYEQYF. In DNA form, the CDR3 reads TGTGCCAGCAGGCAACAGGGTTCCGGCTACGAGCAGTACTTC.

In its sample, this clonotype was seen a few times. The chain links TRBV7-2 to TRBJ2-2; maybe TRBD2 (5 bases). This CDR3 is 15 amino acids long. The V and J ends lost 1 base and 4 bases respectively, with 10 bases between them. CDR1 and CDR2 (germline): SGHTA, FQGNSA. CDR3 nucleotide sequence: TGTGCCAGCAGCTTAGTTCGGGGAACCACCGGGGAGCTGTTTTTT. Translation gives CASSLVRGTTGELFF.

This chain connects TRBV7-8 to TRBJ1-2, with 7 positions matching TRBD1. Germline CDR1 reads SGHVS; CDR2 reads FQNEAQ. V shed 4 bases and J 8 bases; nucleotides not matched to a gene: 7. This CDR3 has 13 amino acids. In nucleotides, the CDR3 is TGTGCCAGCAGCTCAGACAGGGTCATGGGCTACACCTTC. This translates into CASSSDRVMGYTF. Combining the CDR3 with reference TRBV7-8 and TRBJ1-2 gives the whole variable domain GAGVSQSPRYKVAKRGQDVALRCDPISGHVSLFWYQQALGQGPEFLTYFQNEAQLDKSGLPSDRFFAERPEGSVSTLKIQRTQQEDSAVYLCASSSDRVMGYTFGSGTRLTVV.

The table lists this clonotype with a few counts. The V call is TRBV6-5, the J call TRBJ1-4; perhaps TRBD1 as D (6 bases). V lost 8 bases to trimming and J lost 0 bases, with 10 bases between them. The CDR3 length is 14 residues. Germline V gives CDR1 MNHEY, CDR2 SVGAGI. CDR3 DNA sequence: TGTGCCAGCCGAGGGGGGACAACTAATGAAAAACTGTTTTTT. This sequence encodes CASRGGTTNEKLFF.

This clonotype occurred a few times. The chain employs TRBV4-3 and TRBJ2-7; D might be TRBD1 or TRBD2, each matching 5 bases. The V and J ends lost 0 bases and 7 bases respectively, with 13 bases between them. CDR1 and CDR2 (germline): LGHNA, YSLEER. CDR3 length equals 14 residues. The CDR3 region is CASSQDGGPIEQYF. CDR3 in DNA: TGCGCCAGCAGCCAAGATGGGGGACCCATTGAGCAGTACTTC.

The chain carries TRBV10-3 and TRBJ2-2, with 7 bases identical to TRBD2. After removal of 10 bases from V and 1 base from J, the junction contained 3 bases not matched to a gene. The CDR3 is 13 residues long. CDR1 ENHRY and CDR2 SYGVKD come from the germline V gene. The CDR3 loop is CATSGGNTGELFF. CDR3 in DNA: TGTGCCACCTCGGGGGGGAACACCGGGGAGCTGTTTTTT.

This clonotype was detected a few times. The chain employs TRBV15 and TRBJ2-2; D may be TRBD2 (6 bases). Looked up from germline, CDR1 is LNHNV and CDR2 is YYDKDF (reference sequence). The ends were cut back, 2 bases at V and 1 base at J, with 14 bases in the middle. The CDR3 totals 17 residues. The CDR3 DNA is TGTGCCACCAGCAGAAGGCCTAGCGATAGGAACACCGGGGAGCTGTTTTTT. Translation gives CATSRRPSDRNTGELFF.

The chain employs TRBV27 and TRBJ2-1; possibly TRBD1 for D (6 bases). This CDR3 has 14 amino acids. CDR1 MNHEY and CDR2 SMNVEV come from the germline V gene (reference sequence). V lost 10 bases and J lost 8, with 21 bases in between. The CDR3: CATSKQGLQYEQFF. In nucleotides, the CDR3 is TGTGCCACCTCTAAACAGGGCCTGCAATATGAGCAGTTCTTC.